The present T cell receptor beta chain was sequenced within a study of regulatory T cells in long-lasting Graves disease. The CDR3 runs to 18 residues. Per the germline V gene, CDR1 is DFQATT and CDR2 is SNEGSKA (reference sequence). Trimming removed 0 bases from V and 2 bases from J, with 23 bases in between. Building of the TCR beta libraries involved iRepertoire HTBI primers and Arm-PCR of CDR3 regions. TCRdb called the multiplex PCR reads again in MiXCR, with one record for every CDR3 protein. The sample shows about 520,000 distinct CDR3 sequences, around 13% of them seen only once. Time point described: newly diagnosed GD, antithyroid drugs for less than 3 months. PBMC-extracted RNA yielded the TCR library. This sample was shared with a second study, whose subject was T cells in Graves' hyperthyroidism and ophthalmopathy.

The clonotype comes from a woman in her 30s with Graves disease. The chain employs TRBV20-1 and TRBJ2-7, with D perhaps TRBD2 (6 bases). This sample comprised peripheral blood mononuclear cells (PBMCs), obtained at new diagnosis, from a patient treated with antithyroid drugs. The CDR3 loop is CSARDLRDGTPAAYEQYF. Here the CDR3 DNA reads TGCAGTGCTAGAGATCTAAGAGACGGGACTCCCGCCGCCTACGAGCAGTACTTC.